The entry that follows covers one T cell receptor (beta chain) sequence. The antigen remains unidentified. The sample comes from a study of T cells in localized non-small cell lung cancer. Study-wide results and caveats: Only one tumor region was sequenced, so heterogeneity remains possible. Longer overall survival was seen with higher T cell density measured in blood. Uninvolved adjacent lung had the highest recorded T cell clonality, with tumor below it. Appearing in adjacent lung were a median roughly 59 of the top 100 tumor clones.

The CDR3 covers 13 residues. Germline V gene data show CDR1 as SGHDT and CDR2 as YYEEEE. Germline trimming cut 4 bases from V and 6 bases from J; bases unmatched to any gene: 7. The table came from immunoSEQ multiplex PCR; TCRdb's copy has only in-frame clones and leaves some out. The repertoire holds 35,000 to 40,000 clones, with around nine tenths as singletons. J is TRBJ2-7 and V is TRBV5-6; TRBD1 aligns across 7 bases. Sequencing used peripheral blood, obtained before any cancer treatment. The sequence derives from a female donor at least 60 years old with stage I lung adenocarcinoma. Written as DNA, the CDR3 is TGTGCCAGCAGCAGATGGGACAGTTCCGAGCAGTACGTC. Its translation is CASSRWDSSEQYV.